Following are 30 T cell receptor beta chains from one sample sequenced in a study of cytomegalovirus exposure and HLA in healthy donors (TCRdb year 2017). The method was the immunoSEQ multiplex PCR assay. For the multiplex PCR, a mixture combining 60 forward primers for TCR Vbeta segments and 13 reverse primers for TCR Jbeta segments was used. The source is immuneACCESS, and TCRdb retained only in-frame sequences with V and J called. Part of the clones is not carried over; for the studies checked, unresolved V genes explain less than half of this, and the remainder is unexplained. This sample has approximately 220,000 clones in its table, and 76% of those were observed once. The leading ten clones occupy over 0.55% of the sample. Sequenced sample: PBMCs. All receptors come from a man between 18 and 35 years old in good health and CMV-seronegative.

The sample holds a few counts of this clone. Sequence at one end of the junction differs from germline and may be a read error. V usage is TRBV7-9 and J usage is TRBJ2-7; 7 bases line up with TRBD1. Germline lookup yields CDR1 SEHNR and CDR2 FQNEAQ (reference sequence). This CDR3 region has 14 residues. The CDR3 nucleotides read TGTTCCAGCAGCTATACCGGGACAGCCTACGAGCAGTACTTC. Its translation: CSSSYTGTAYEQYF.

This chain uses TRBV5-1 with TRBJ2-3, with D tentatively TRBD1 (5 bases). Germline CDR1 is SGHRS and CDR2 is YFSETQ. The CDR3 has 18 residues. V shed 0 bases and J shed 1 base, with 18 bases lying between them. The CDR3 reads CASSLVAGLLYGTDTQYF. DNA of the CDR3: TGCGCCAGCAGCTTGGTGGCAGGGTTGCTTTACGGCACAGATACGCAGTATTTT.

This clone was picked up a small number of times. The J gene is TRBJ1-1, the V gene TRBV7-9; 8 bases are a match to TRBD1. Trimming took 2 bases from V and 3 from J; bases not matched to a gene: 5. Germline lookup yields CDR1 SEHNR and CDR2 FQNEAQ (reference sequence). This CDR3 region has 15 residues. The CDR3 nucleotides read TGTGCCAGCAGCTTACCGGGACAGGTTGACACTGAAGCTTTCTTT. It specifies CASSLPGQVDTEAFF.

The rearrangement uses TRBV10-1 and TRBJ2-7, with unresolved D. The ends were cut back, 1 base at V and 5 bases at J, with 15 bases in the middle. Per germline, CDR1 WNHNN and CDR2 SYGVQD (reference sequence). The CDR3 contains 15 residues. In nucleotides, the CDR3 is TGCGCCAGCAGTGAGTATTCCATCCAATTCCACGAGCAGTACTTC. Protein: CASSEYSIQFHEQYF.

This clone was detected only once. The V gene is TRBV9, the J gene TRBJ1-2; 11 bases are a match to TRBD1. The CDR3 covers 17 residues. CDR1 and CDR2 from the germline V gene are SGDLS and YYNGEE. J gave up 6 bases and V 2 bases, and 12 bases lay outside the gene matches. Here the CDR3 DNA reads TGTGCCAGCAGCGTTTCCGGGACAGGGGGTATTAGTAATGGCTACACCTTC. Translating gives CASSVSGTGGISNGYTF.

The rearrangement uses TRBV6-1 and TRBJ1-6; TRBD1 matches at 8 bases. This CDR3 comprises 15 residues. Per germline, CDR1 MNHNS and CDR2 SASEGT. V lost 3 bases to trimming and J lost 9 bases; unmatched junction nucleotides: 7. The CDR3 region is CASSEVAGGGSPLHF. The CDR3 DNA reads TGTGCCAGCAGTGAGGTGGCAGGGGGCGGTTCACCCCTCCACTTT.

The chain links TRBV9 to TRBJ2-7; 7 bases fit TRBD2. The V segment lost 3 bases and the J segment 0 bases; nucleotides outside the gene matches: 3. This CDR3 is 14 amino acids long. The germline V gene has CDR1 SGDLS and CDR2 YYNGEE. CDR3 in amino acids: CASSGPSGSYEQYF. As DNA, the CDR3 is TGTGCCAGCAGCGGACCTAGCGGCTCCTACGAGCAGTACTTC.

The rearrangement joins TRBV27 to TRBJ1-4; D might be TRBD1 (5 bases). This CDR3 region has 15 residues. Trimming removed 6 bases from V and 4 bases from J, with 15 bases in between. The germline V gene has CDR1 MNHEY and CDR2 SMNVEV (reference sequence). The CDR3 protein is CASRPQGLGNEKLFF. Written as DNA, the CDR3 is TGTGCCAGCAGGCCTCAGGGTTTGGGTAATGAAAAACTGTTTTTT.

This rearrangement joins TRBV23-1 to TRBJ1-1; D gene uncertain. TRBV23-1 qualifies as an ORF whose function is uncertain. The CDR3 spans 14 residues. Trimming took off 2 bases at V and 0 bases at J, with 7 bases between the two ends. The CDR3 is CASSQQDMNTEAFF. The CDR3 bases are TGCGCCAGCAGTCAACAGGATATGAACACTGAAGCTTTCTTT.

The chain combines TRBV21-1 with TRBJ2-1; whether TRBD2, the table's D call, matches the DNA was not checked. TRBV21-1 is a recognized pseudogene. The CDR3 is 18 residues long. In DNA form, the CDR3 reads TGTGCCAGCAGCAAACCCACGAGGCTAGCGGGGAAATACAATGAGCAGTTCTTC. This codes for CASSKPTRLAGKYNEQFF.

In regard to this clone: At one boundary the junction diverges from the germline segment, which might be a read error. The sample holds other DNA sequences that translate to the same CDR3. This chain links TRBV7-7 with TRBJ2-7; 10 bases match TRBD2. The CDR3 totals 13 residues. The germline V gene encodes CDR1 SSHAT and CDR2 FNYEAQ (reference sequence). Written as DNA, the CDR3 is TGTGCTAGCAGCTTAGCGGGAGGATACGAGCAGTACTTC. Amino acid sequence: CASSLAGGYEQYF.

This chain links TRBV30 with TRBJ2-7, with 10 nucleotides matching TRBD1. The junction had 10 bases not matched to a gene; V was cut back by 0 bases and J by 5 bases. Germline values: CDR1 GTSNPN, CDR2 SVGIG (reference sequence). The length of the CDR3 is 16 residues. CDR3 sequence reads: CAWSVRLMGQGNEQYF. CDR3 nucleotides: TGTGCCTGGAGTGTACGACTAATGGGACAGGGGAACGAGCAGTACTTC.

This clone occurred once. This sequence joins TRBV19 and TRBJ1-2, with 11 bases matching TRBD1. This CDR3 has 13 residues. The J segment lost 8 bases and the V segment lost 3 bases, leaving 2 bases of the junction unmatched. The V gene's germline CDR1 is LNHDA and CDR2 SQIVND (reference sequence). The CDR3 nucleotides read TGTGCCAGTAGTATGGACAGGGGGCGCGGCTACACCTTC. Amino acids: CASSMDRGRGYTF.

This clone appeared once. V and J are TRBV5-1 and TRBJ2-1; 9 bases line up with TRBD2. Per the germline V gene, CDR1 is SGHRS and CDR2 is YFSETQ. The CDR3 is 14 residues long. J lost 7 bases, V lost 4 bases, and 6 bases had no gene match. CDR3 in DNA: TGCGCCAGCAGCCTTAGCGGGAGCGGTAATGAGCAGTTCTTC. Protein sequence: CASSLSGSGNEQFF. Variable domain in full (rest from reference TRBV5-1 and TRBJ2-1): KAGVTQTPRYLIKTRGQQVTLSCSPISGHRSVSWYQQTPGQGLQFLFEYFSETQRNKGNFPGRFSGRQFSNSRSEMNVSTLELGDSALYLCASSLSGSGNEQFFGPGTRLTVL.

The chain carries TRBV21-1 and TRBJ2-1; the table's D call, TRBD2, was not checked against the DNA. TRBV21-1 is a known pseudogene. The CDR3 spans 16 residues. The chain's CDR3 is CASSKGGRDSDNEQFF. The CDR3 region has the DNA TGTGCCAGCAGCAAGGGCGGGAGGGATTCCGACAATGAGCAGTTCTTC.

This clone was recorded a few times. V is TRBV28 and J is TRBJ1-2; TRBD1 might be the D (6 bases). V lost 4 bases and J lost 7, with 16 bases in between. CDR1 and CDR2 from the germline V gene are MDHEN and SYDVKM. This CDR3 spans 14 amino acids. Written as DNA, the CDR3 is TGTGCCAGCAGTTCGTTGACAGGCGGCCGTGGCTACACCTTC. It specifies CASSSLTGGRGYTF.

A remark on this clone: At one end, the junction sequence differs from germline, possibly due to a read error. The chain is built from TRBV4-1 and TRBJ2-3; 10 nucleotides agree with TRBD2. The CDR3 spans 13 residues. Germline CDR1 MGHRA, CDR2 YSYEKL. In DNA, the CDR3 is TGCGCCAGCAGCCAAGAGTCTAGCGGGAGAAAGAATTTT. It yields the protein CASSQESSGRKNF.

The chain has TRBV11-2 and TRBJ1-1; no firm D call. V lost 3 bases and J 4 bases, leaving 15 bases between the germline ends. This CDR3 spans 15 amino acids. Germline-derived CDR1 and CDR2 are SGHAT and FQNNGV. The CDR3 here is CASSFSRLAGTEAFF. CDR3 coding DNA: TGTGCCAGCAGCTTCTCGCGTCTGGCGGGCACTGAAGCTTTCTTT. The full variable domain, in which reference TRBV11-2 and TRBJ1-1 provide the parts outside the CDR3, is EAGVAQSPRYKIIEKRQSVAFWCNPISGHATLYWYQQILGQGPKLLIQFQNNGVVDDSQLPKDRFSAERLKGVDSTLKIQPAKLEDSAVYLCASSFSRLAGTEAFFGQGTRLTVV.

The chain is built from TRBV5-1 and TRBJ2-1; 8 nucleotides align to TRBD2. The V segment lost 3 bases and the J segment 9 bases; nucleotides outside the gene matches: 11. Germline assignment: CDR1 SGHRS and CDR2 YFSETQ. This CDR3 spans 15 amino acids. CDR3 in DNA: TGCGCCAGCAGCTGGCCGGGACTAGAGGGTGTTGAGCAGTTCTTC. Amino acids: CASSWPGLEGVEQFF. Supplemented by reference TRBV5-1 and TRBJ2-1, the full variable domain reads KAGVTQTPRYLIKTRGQQVTLSCSPISGHRSVSWYQQTPGQGLQFLFEYFSETQRNKGNFPGRFSGRQFSNSRSEMNVSTLELGDSALYLCASSWPGLEGVEQFFGPGTRLTVL.

The V gene is TRBV6-1, the J gene TRBJ1-6; D gene ambiguous. This CDR3 has 13 amino acids. The ends were cut back, 7 bases at V and 4 bases at J, with 8 bases in the middle. Germline V gene lookup returns CDR1 MNHNS and CDR2 SASEGT. CDR3 residues: CASMLEYNSPLHF. As DNA, the CDR3 is TGTGCCAGCATGTTAGAGTATAATTCACCCCTCCACTTT.

The chain combines TRBV30 with TRBJ2-7; D gene uncertain. V was clipped by 2 bases and J by 2 bases, with 10 bases between them. CDR1 and CDR2 (germline): GTSNPN, SVGIG (reference sequence). The CDR3 totals 13 residues. The CDR3 nucleotides are TGTGCCTGGAGTAGAGGCCAGACCTACGAGCAGTACTTC. Amino acids: CAWSRGQTYEQYF.

The chain combines TRBV5-1 with TRBJ2-1, with 9 bases identical to TRBD2. This CDR3 spans 16 amino acids. V shed 4 bases, J shed 0 bases, and the junction held 5 bases outside the gene matches. Germline CDR1 reads SGHRS; CDR2 reads YFSETQ. The CDR3 spells CASSAASGVSYNEQFF. CDR3 sequence (DNA): TGCGCCAGCAGCGCAGCTAGCGGGGTCTCCTACAATGAGCAGTTCTTC.

J is TRBJ1-1 and V is TRBV19; no reliable D call. Trimming took 4 bases from V and 0 from J, leaving 6 bases between them. The CDR3 runs 13 residues. CDR1 is LNHDA and CDR2 is SQIVND in the germline V gene (reference sequence). CDR3 protein: CASSTSVNTEAFF. The CDR3 coding sequence is TGTGCCAGTAGTACGTCAGTGAACACTGAAGCTTTCTTT.

The chain combines TRBV6-5 with TRBJ1-3; 11 bases align to TRBD1. V dropped 6 bases and J dropped 9; count of bases not matched to a gene: 4. Germline lookup yields CDR1 MNHEY and CDR2 SVGAGI. This CDR3 has 13 residues. DNA of the CDR3: TGTGCCAGCAGACGGGACAGGGGGGGCACCATATATTTT. Translating it yields CASRRDRGGTIYF.

V usage is TRBV7-9 and J usage is TRBJ1-2; 7 bases are shared with TRBD1. This CDR3 comprises 15 residues. Germline assignment: CDR1 SEHNR and CDR2 FQNEAQ (reference sequence). J was trimmed by 4 bases and V by 5 bases; bases with no gene match: 10. DNA of the CDR3: TGTGCCAGCAGCGACGGACGGACAGGACTCTATGGCTACACCTTC. Translated, it gives CASSDGRTGLYGYTF.

This clone has just one count. The chain joins TRBV23-1 to TRBJ1-5; 8 bases map to TRBD1. TRBV23-1 is an ORF, with its function uncertain. This CDR3 region has 18 residues. The V gene end was trimmed by 1 base and the J gene end by 5 bases; junction bases not matched to a gene: 13. The CDR3 coding sequence is TGCGCCAGCAGTCAATTTAGGGATGACAGGGGTAAGCATCAGCCCCAGCATTTT. This translates into CASSQFRDDRGKHQPQHF.

The rearrangement links TRBV28 to TRBJ2-2; TRBD1 aligns across 12 bases. Germline V gene data show CDR1 as MDHEN and CDR2 as SYDVKM. J gave up 4 bases and V 4 bases, and 7 bases lay outside the gene matches. This CDR3 is built from 17 residues. The CDR3 nucleotides are TGTGCCAGCAGTTCGACCGGGACAGGGGGCGGCACCGGGGAGCTGTTTTTT. Its translation: CASSSTGTGGGTGELFF.

The genes are TRBV7-9 and TRBJ2-1; 7 bases are shared with TRBD2. The CDR3 loop spans 16 amino acids. V lost 3 bases, J lost 0 bases, and 5 bases stayed unmatched. The V gene's germline CDR1 is SEHNR and CDR2 FQNEAQ (reference sequence). CDR3 sequence: CASSFPGGSSYNEQFF. DNA of the CDR3: TGTGCCAGCAGCTTTCCGGGAGGTTCCTCCTACAATGAGCAGTTCTTC.

This sequence joins TRBV5-1 and TRBJ1-4; TRBD1 aligns across 7 bases. CDR3 length: 14 residues. The V and J ends lost 1 base and 8 bases, in that order; junction bases with no gene match: 5. The germline gives CDR1 SGHRS, CDR2 YFSETQ. The CDR3 DNA reads as TGCGCCAGCAGCTTGTTGTCAGGGGGAGAAAAACTGTTTTTT. This gives the protein CASSLLSGGEKLFF.

The chain links TRBV18 to TRBJ1-1, with D possibly matching TRBD1 (5 bases). Germline CDR1 is KGHSH and CDR2 is LQKENI. V was trimmed by 8 bases and J by 7 bases, leaving 14 bases between them. CDR3 length: 12 residues. This chain's CDR3 is CASRIDSDEAFF. The CDR3 DNA reads TGTGCCAGCCGAATAGACAGCGATGAAGCTTTCTTT.